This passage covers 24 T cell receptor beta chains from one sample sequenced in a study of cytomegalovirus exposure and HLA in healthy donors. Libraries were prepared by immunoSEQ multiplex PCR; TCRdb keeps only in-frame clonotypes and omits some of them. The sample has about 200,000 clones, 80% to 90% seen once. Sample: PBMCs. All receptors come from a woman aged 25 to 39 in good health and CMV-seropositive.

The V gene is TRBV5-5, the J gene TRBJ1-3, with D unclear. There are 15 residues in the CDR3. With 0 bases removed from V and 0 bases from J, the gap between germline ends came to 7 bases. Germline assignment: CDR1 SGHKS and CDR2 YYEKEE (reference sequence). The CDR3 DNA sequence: TGTGCCAGCAGCTTGGACTCCAACTCTGGAAACACCATATATTTT. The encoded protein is CASSLDSNSGNTIYF.

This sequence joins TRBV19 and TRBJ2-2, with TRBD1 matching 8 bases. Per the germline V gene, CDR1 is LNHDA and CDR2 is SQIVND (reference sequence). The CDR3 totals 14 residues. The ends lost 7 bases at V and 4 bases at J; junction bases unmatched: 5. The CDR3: CASTDRAGTGELFF. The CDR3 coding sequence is TGTGCCAGTACGGACAGGGCTGGCACCGGGGAGCTGTTTTTT.

CDR3 region: CASSSGIAGARYEQYF. The CDR3 nucleotides read TGTGCCAGCAGCTCGGGGATAGCGGGAGCAAGGTACGAGCAGTACTTC. The chain uses TRBV11-1 and TRBJ2-7; 9 bases match TRBD2. The ends lost 4 bases at V and 4 bases at J; junction bases unmatched: 11. CDR3 size: 16 residues. CDR1 is SGHAT and CDR2 is FQDESV in the germline V gene (reference sequence).

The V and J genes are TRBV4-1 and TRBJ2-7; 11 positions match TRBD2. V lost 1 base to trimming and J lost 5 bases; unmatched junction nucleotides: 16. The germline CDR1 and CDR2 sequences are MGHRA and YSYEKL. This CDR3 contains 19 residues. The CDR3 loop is CASSQARIVAGGPDNEQYF. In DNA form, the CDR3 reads TGCGCCAGCAGCCAAGCCCGAATTGTAGCGGGAGGGCCTGATAACGAGCAGTACTTC.

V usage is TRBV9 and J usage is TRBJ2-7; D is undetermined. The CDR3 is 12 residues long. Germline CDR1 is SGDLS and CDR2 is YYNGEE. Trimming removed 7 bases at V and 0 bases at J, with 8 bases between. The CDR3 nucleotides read TGTGCCAGCGGAGCTGGCTCCTACGAGCAGTACTTC. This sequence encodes CASGAGSYEQYF.

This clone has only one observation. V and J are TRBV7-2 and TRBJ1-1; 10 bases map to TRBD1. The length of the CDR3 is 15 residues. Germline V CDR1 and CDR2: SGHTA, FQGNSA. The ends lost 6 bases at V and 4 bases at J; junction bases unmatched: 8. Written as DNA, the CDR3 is TGTGCCAGCAGTCCCAGACAGGGGGCTGGCACTGAAGCTTTCTTT. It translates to CASSPRQGAGTEAFF.

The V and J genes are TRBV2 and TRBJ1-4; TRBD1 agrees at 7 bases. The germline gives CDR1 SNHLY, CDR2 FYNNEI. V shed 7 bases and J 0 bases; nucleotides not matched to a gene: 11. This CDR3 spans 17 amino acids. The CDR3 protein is CASIKEGASATNEKLFF. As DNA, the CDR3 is TGTGCCAGCATCAAAGAGGGGGCAAGCGCAACTAATGAAAAACTGTTTTTT.

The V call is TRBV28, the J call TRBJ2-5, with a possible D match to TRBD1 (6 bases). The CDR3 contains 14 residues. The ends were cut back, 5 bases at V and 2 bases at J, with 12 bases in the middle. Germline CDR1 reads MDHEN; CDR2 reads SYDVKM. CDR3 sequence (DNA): TGTGCCAGCAGTCCCCGGACAGCTCAAGAGACCCAGTACTTC. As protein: CASSPRTAQETQYF.

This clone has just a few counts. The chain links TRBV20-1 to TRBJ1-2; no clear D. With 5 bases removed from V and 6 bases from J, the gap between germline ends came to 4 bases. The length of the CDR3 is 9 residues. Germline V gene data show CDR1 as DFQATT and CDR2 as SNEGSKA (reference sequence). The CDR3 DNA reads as TGCAGTGCTCCAAATGGCTACACCTTC. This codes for CSAPNGYTF.

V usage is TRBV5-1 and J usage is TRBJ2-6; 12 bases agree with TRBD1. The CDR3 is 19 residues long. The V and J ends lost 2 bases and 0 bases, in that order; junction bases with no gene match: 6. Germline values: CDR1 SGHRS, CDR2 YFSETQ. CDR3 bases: TGCGCCAGCAGCTTATCCCGGGACAGGGGGCTCTCTGGGGCCAACGTCCTGACTTTC. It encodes CASSLSRDRGLSGANVLTF.

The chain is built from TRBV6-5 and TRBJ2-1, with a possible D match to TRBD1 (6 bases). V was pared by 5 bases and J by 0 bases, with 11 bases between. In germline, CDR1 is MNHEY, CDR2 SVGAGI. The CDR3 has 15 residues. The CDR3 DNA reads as TGTGCCAGCAGTCACACAGGGTACTCCTACAATGAGCAGTTCTTC. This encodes CASSHTGYSYNEQFF.

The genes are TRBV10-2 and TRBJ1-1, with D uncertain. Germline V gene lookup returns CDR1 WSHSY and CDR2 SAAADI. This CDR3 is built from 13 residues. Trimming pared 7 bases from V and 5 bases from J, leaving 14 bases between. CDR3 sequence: CASKVGGGTEAFF. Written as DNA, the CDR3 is TGCGCCAGCAAGGTGGGAGGAGGAACTGAAGCTTTCTTT.

The CDR3 bases are TGTGCCAGCAGTGAATGGGGGAGGGTAAACACAGATACGCAGTATTTT. It specifies CASSEWGRVNTDTQYF. The V gene is TRBV6-1, the J gene TRBJ2-3, with 7 positions matching TRBD2. The V gene end was trimmed by 2 bases and the J gene end by 2 bases; junction bases not matched to a gene: 7. Germline CDR1 is MNHNS and CDR2 is SASEGT. The CDR3 is 16 residues long.

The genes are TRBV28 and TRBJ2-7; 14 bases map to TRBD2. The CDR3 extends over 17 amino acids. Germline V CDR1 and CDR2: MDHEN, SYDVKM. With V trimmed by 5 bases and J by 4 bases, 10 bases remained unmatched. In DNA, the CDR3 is TGTGCCAGCAGTACCGGGACTAGCGGGAGTCCGACATACGAGCAGTACTTC. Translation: CASSTGTSGSPTYEQYF.

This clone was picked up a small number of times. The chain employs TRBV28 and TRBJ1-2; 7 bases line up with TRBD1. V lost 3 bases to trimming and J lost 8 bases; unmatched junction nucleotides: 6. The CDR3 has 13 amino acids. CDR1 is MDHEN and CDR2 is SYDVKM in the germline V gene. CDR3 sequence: CASSLAGGGGYTF. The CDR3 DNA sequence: TGTGCCAGCAGTTTGGCAGGGGGAGGCGGCTACACCTTC.

DNA of the CDR3: TGTGCCAGCAGTGGACGGTGGCGGGAGACCCAGTACTTC. Amino acid sequence: CASSGRWRETQYF. The V call is TRBV25-1, the J call TRBJ2-5; no firm D call. Deletions cut 4 bases from V and 5 bases from J, with 11 bases between. The CDR3 has 13 amino acids. Looked up from germline, CDR1 is MGHDK and CDR2 is SYGVNS.

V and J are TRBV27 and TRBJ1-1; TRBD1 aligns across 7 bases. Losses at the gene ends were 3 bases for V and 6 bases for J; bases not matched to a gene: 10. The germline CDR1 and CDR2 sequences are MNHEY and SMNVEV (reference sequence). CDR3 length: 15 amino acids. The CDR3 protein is CASSFSARGFAEAFF. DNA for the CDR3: TGTGCCAGCAGTTTTTCGGCCAGGGGGTTCGCTGAAGCTTTCTTT.

The CDR3 DNA sequence: TGTGCCAGCAGTTTATGGGCAGCAGGGGGAGGCTACACCTTC. Its translation: CASSLWAAGGGYTF. This rearrangement joins TRBV27 to TRBJ1-2; 7 nucleotides line up with TRBD1. Looked up from germline, CDR1 is MNHEY and CDR2 is SMNVEV (reference sequence). The CDR3 spans 14 residues. The junction had 7 bases not matched to a gene; V was cut back by 1 base and J by 8 bases.

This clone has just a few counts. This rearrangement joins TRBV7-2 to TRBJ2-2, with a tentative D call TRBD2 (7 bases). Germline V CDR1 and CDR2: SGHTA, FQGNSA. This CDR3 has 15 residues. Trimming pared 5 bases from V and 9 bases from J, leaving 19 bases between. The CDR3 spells CASSIVRGRGWELFF. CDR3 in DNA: TGTGCCAGCAGCATCGTTAGGGGGAGGGGCTGGGAGCTGTTTTTT.

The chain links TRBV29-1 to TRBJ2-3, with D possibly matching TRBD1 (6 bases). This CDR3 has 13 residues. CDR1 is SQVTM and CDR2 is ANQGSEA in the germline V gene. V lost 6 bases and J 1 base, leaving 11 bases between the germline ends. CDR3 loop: CSVGQGRTDTQYF. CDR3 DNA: TGCAGCGTGGGCCAGGGGCGCACAGATACGCAGTATTTT.

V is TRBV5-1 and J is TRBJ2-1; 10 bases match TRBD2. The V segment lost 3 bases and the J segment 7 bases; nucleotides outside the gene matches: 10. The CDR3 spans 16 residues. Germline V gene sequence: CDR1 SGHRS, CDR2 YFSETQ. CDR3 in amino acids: CASSSGSLAGANEQFF. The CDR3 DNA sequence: TGCGCCAGCAGCTCTGGAAGTCTAGCGGGGGCTAATGAGCAGTTCTTC.

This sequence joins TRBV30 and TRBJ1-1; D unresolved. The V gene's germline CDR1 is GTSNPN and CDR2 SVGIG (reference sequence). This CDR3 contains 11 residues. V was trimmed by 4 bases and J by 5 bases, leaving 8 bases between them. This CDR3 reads CAWKLATEAFF. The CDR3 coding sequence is TGTGCCTGGAAACTTGCGACTGAAGCTTTCTTT.

The CDR3 DNA sequence: TGTGCCAGTAGCCCCCTTGCGGGAGCTTCCTACGAGCAGTACTTC. Translating it yields CASSPLAGASYEQYF. The chain links TRBV19 to TRBJ2-7; 7 bases match TRBD2. The CDR3 consists of 15 residues. Germline lookup yields CDR1 LNHDA and CDR2 SQIVND (reference sequence). The V gene end was trimmed by 6 bases and the J gene end by 1 base; junction bases not matched to a gene: 9.

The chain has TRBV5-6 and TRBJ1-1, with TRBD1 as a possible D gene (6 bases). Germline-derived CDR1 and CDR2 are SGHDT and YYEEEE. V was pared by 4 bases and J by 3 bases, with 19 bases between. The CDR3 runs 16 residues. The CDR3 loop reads CASSQPNRAFDTEAFF. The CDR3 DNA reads TGTGCCAGCAGCCAACCCAACAGGGCATTCGACACTGAAGCTTTCTTT.